The clone carrying this TCR beta chain was recorded at least ten times. What it binds is unknown. The data were taken from a study of T-cell reconstitution after alpha-beta-depleted transplantation in children. Regarding the study as a whole: Alpha-beta T cells about two months after transplant reportedly derived from several hundred expanded graft clones. Surviving recipient T cells and thymic progenitors accounted for the high day-60 TCRbeta diversity observed in some patients. T-cell counts and diversity were attributed mostly to newly produced T cells one year after transplant.

Unique molecular identifiers were built into the TCRbeta library. TCRdb fed the PCR reads into MiXCR, producing one record per CDR3 protein. The sample gives about 600,000 distinct CDR3 sequences, approximately 12% of which show up once; around 2% is in the top ten. CDR3 size: 15 residues. The germline V gene has CDR1 SQVTM and CDR2 ANQGSEA. Trimming cost V 4 bases and J 2 bases, with 16 bases left between them. The receptor was isolated from a male patient younger than 18 who had a stem cell transplant for acute myeloid leukemia, so the T cells may come from the graft donor. The sample was PBMCs, mostly from graft donor cells, taken 360 days after TCRalphabeta/CD19-depleted stem cell transplant. This chain connects TRBV29-1 to TRBJ2-3; D perhaps matches TRBD2 (6 bases). The CDR3 nucleotides are TGCAGCGTTGCCTTCCTTAGCGGAAACACAGATACGCAGTATTTT. It is translated as CSVAFLSGNTDTQYF.